This record covers a single T cell receptor beta chain. The PCR was carried out with 60 Vbeta primers and 13 Jbeta primers. Clones were sequenced by immunoSEQ multiplex PCR, and TCRdb holds only the in-frame ones, with some missing. The sample comprises about 150,000 clones, about three quarters of which are singletons, and around 1.5% rests with the top ten. The data were taken from a study of cytomegalovirus exposure and HLA in healthy donors. The CDR3 consists of 19 residues. Germline-derived CDR1 and CDR2 are LGHNA and YSLEER. Trimming left V 0 bases short and J 1 base short, with 19 bases between.

The J gene is TRBJ1-5, the V gene TRBV4-3, with TRBD1 as a possible D gene (6 bases). The sequenced sample was PBMCs. The TCR sequence derives from a man younger than 30 in good health and CMV-seronegative. Here the CDR3 reads CASSQDWGQGLMSNQPQHF. CDR3 nucleotide sequence: TGCGCCAGCAGCCAAGATTGGGGACAAGGATTAATGAGCAATCAGCCCCAGCATTTT.